A single sample gave rise to the 20 T cell receptor beta chains below, sequenced in a study of beta chain features in type 1 diabetes. The whole isolated RNA underwent reverse transcription, so sequencing captured expressed TCRB transcripts. Profiled with immunoSEQ multiplex PCR; TCRdb holds only in-frame clones, not every one. The sample records 600,000 to 650,000 clones, about a sixth being singletons. The sequencing input was naive CD4+ T cells from blood. The receptor set was obtained from a man between 18 and 35 years old in good health.

The V call is TRBV28, the J call TRBJ2-1; a possible D gene is TRBD2 (5 bases). This CDR3 is built from 14 residues. Germline V gene sequence: CDR1 MDHEN, CDR2 SYDVKM. Trimming removed 7 bases at V and 0 bases at J, with 10 bases between. CDR3 protein: CASTNAGSYNEQFF. The DNA for the CDR3 is TGTGCCAGCACCAACGCGGGCTCCTACAATGAGCAGTTCTTC.

The chain couples TRBV18 to TRBJ1-1, with D uncertain. The germline V gene encodes CDR1 KGHSH and CDR2 LQKENI. This CDR3 is 15 amino acids long. Trimming removed 2 bases at V and 10 bases at J, with 20 bases between. The CDR3: CASSPERSPRSAAFF. Here the CDR3 DNA reads TGTGCCAGCTCACCAGAAAGATCCCCACGGTCTGCAGCTTTCTTT.

A few counts support this clone. This rearrangement joins TRBV7-9 to TRBJ2-3; weak D call: TRBD1 (5 bases). V was clipped by 7 bases and J by 7 bases, with 21 bases between them. From germline, CDR1 is SEHNR and CDR2 FQNEAQ (reference sequence). The CDR3 runs to 15 residues. The CDR3 nucleotides are TGTGCCAGCACCAGAGACAGAGGCACCGCGTATACGCAGTATTTT. It encodes CASTRDRGTAYTQYF.

The chain is built from TRBV28 and TRBJ2-7, with 9 bases fitting TRBD1. V gave up 4 bases and J gave up 7 bases; unmatched junction bases: 11. The CDR3 sequence is 15 residues long. Germline lookup yields CDR1 MDHEN and CDR2 SYDVKM. The CDR3 DNA reads TGTGCCAGCAGTTGGGGCGGTACAGGGGGCGCGGAGCAGTACTTC. This encodes CASSWGGTGGAEQYF.

This chain's CDR3 is CASSSLRSATNEKLFF. In DNA form, the CDR3 reads TGTGCCAGCAGCTCCCTCAGGTCTGCAACTAATGAAAAACTGTTTTTT. This chain uses TRBV7-6 with TRBJ1-4, with no clear D. Germline-derived CDR1 and CDR2 are SGHVS and FNYEAQ. V was clipped by 4 bases and J by 0 bases, with 12 bases between them. There are 16 residues in the CDR3.

This clone was counted a few times. The CDR3 protein is CASSAQGAGRNYGYTF. The CDR3 DNA reads TGTGCCAGCAGCGCGCAGGGTGCGGGGAGAAACTATGGCTACACCTTC. The chain is built from TRBV25-1 and TRBJ1-2, with D perhaps TRBD1 (5 bases). In germline, CDR1 is MGHDK, CDR2 SYGVNS. The CDR3 has 16 residues. Trimming removed 6 bases at V and 2 bases at J, with 19 bases between.

The chain has TRBV7-9 and TRBJ2-5, with 7 positions matching TRBD1. V lost 1 base and J lost 5; bases outside the gene matches: 7. CDR3 length equals 15 residues. Germline-derived CDR1 and CDR2 are SEHNR and FQNEAQ (reference sequence). The DNA for the CDR3 is TGTGCCAGCAGCTTAGGAGGGGGCAAGTCCGAGACCCAGTACTTC. Translation: CASSLGGGKSETQYF.

This clone was seen a few times. This chain uses TRBV9 with TRBJ1-6; 9 bases agree with TRBD1. Trimming cost V 4 bases and J 6 bases; bases outside gene matches: 5. In germline, CDR1 is SGDLS, CDR2 YYNGEE. The CDR3 spans 15 residues. The CDR3 DNA sequence: TGTGCCAGCAGCTCACAGGGGGCGCGTAATTCACCCCTCCACTTT. It translates to CASSSQGARNSPLHF.

The gene calls are TRBV11-3 and TRBJ2-5, with 7 positions matching TRBD1. Germline V CDR1 and CDR2: SGHNT, YENEEA. This CDR3 contains 16 residues. Trimming at V came to 5 bases and at J to 0 bases, leaving 9 bases not matched to a gene. In nucleotides, the CDR3 is TGTGCCAGCAGCCGCCGGACAGGCGGTGACCAAGAGACCCAGTACTTC. Amino acids: CASSRRTGGDQETQYF.

This clone has just a few counts. The V gene is TRBV28, the J gene TRBJ2-7; 7 bases map to TRBD2. CDR1 is MDHEN and CDR2 is SYDVKM in the germline V gene. With 4 bases clipped from V and 0 bases from J, the junction kept 6 bases outside the gene matches. The CDR3 length is 15 residues. The CDR3 loop is CASSSTGGSSYEQYF. In DNA form, the CDR3 reads TGTGCCAGCAGTTCCACCGGGGGGAGCTCCTACGAGCAGTACTTC.

This clone has a handful of counts. The same CDR3 can be traced to other DNA sequences in this sample. The chain couples TRBV2 to TRBJ1-5, with D possibly being TRBD1 (6 bases). There are 14 residues in the CDR3. The V gene lost 6 bases and the J gene lost 2 bases, with 11 bases spanning the gap. Germline-derived CDR1 and CDR2 are SNHLY and FYNNEI. CDR3 in DNA: TGTGCCAGCAGCGTCCAGGGGCGCAATCAGCCCCAGCATTTT. Protein product: CASSVQGRNQPQHF.

This clone was detected a few times. The rearrangement joins TRBV10-3 to TRBJ1-1, with 9 bases matching TRBD1. Germline lookup yields CDR1 ENHRY and CDR2 SYGVKD. CDR3 length: 13 residues. V gave up 6 bases and J gave up 4 bases; unmatched junction bases: 3. The CDR3 sequence is CAIRTGGGTEAFF. CDR3 coding DNA: TGTGCCATCAGGACAGGGGGAGGCACTGAAGCTTTCTTT.

Only a few counts were recorded for this clone. The gene calls are TRBV2 and TRBJ2-7, with 9 bases that match TRBD1. This CDR3 contains 15 residues. The germline V gene encodes CDR1 SNHLY and CDR2 FYNNEI. J lost 6 bases, V lost 4 bases, and 10 bases had no gene match. This chain's CDR3 is CASSGNSGQGGEQYF. In DNA form, the CDR3 reads TGTGCCAGCAGTGGGAATTCGGGACAGGGCGGCGAGCAGTACTTC.

This clone was seen more than once but under ten times. This chain uses TRBV5-4 with TRBJ2-2; possibly TRBD1 for D (6 bases). The CDR3 has 18 residues. Germline V gene lookup returns CDR1 SGHNT and CDR2 YYREEE (reference sequence). Deletions cut 5 bases from V and 0 bases from J, with 20 bases between. The DNA of the CDR3 is TGTGCCAGCAGGTCAGTGGGGACACCGAACTCGAACACCGGGGAGCTGTTTTTT. Its protein product is CASRSVGTPNSNTGELFF.

This clone showed up just once. V is TRBV2 and J is TRBJ2-6; D is unclear. V was pared by 4 bases and J by 1 base, with 5 bases between. There are 14 residues in the CDR3. CDR1 is SNHLY and CDR2 is FYNNEI in the germline V gene. The CDR3 DNA sequence: TGTGCCAGCAGTGGGGTTTCTGGGGCCAACGTCCTGACTTTC. As protein: CASSGVSGANVLTF.

This clone was seen more than once but under ten times. This chain joins TRBV20-1 and TRBJ2-3, with D unclear. The CDR3 is 11 amino acids. V was clipped by 3 bases and J by 5 bases, with 6 bases between them. Germline CDR1 reads DFQATT; CDR2 reads SNEGSKA (reference sequence). CDR3 region: CSARPQDTQYF. As DNA, the CDR3 is TGCAGTGCTAGGCCGCAAGATACGCAGTATTTT.

The sample holds a few counts of this clone. The chain carries TRBV4-1 and TRBJ2-3; 10 positions match TRBD1. V shed 1 base and J 9 bases; nucleotides not matched to a gene: 7. Per the germline V gene, CDR1 is MGHRA and CDR2 is YSYEKL. The CDR3 extends over 15 amino acids. The CDR3 DNA reads TGCGCCAGCAGCCAAGTGGGACAGGGGATGGGAACGCAGTATTTT. This encodes CASSQVGQGMGTQYF.

The CDR3: CASSKEGDDTQYF. The CDR3 DNA follows: TGTGCCAGCAGCAAAGAAGGGGACGATACGCAGTATTTT. This chain links TRBV11-3 with TRBJ2-3, with D perhaps TRBD1 or TRBD2 (5 bases each). The germline V gene has CDR1 SGHNT and CDR2 YENEEA. There are 13 residues in the CDR3. Trimming pared 5 bases from V and 6 bases from J, leaving 12 bases between.

A few counts support this clone. The chain combines TRBV2 with TRBJ2-2; 7 bases agree with TRBD1. The V and J ends lost 2 bases and 0 bases, in that order; junction bases with no gene match: 6. The CDR3 consists of 17 residues. The germline V gene has CDR1 SNHLY and CDR2 FYNNEI. CDR3 amino acids: CASSESPGTANTGELFF. The CDR3 DNA is TGTGCCAGCAGTGAAAGCCCAGGGACAGCGAACACCGGGGAGCTGTTTTTT.

The V gene is TRBV4-1, the J gene TRBJ2-7; 12 nucleotides agree with TRBD1. The CDR3 has 15 amino acids. The V gene's germline CDR1 is MGHRA and CDR2 YSYEKL. V was clipped by 2 bases and J by 7 bases; unmatched bases: 6. The CDR3 loop is CASSQSGTGGMEQYF. DNA of the CDR3: TGCGCCAGCAGCCAATCCGGGACAGGGGGCATGGAGCAGTACTTC.